Listed here are 18 T cell receptor beta chains from one sample, sequenced in a study of blood T cell repertoires in COVID-19. Clones were sequenced by immunoSEQ multiplex PCR, and TCRdb holds only the in-frame ones, with some missing. The sample consists of about 160,000 clones, 80% to 90% of them appearing once. Input material: peripheral blood. All receptors come from a woman of 80 years or more with acute or convalescent COVID-19.

This chain links TRBV11-1 with TRBJ2-2, with 7 bases fitting TRBD1. The CDR3 is 15 amino acids. With V trimmed by 5 bases and J by 4 bases, 7 bases remained unmatched. CDR1 is SGHAT and CDR2 is FQDESV in the germline V gene (reference sequence). CDR3 amino acids: CASSMRTGFTGELFF. DNA of the CDR3: TGTGCCAGCAGCATGAGGACAGGTTTCACCGGGGAGCTGTTTTTT.

The chain carries TRBV28 and TRBJ1-5, with 12 bases identical to TRBD1. Trimming removed 3 bases from V and 7 bases from J; junction bases left unmatched: 7. The CDR3 covers 16 residues. Per the germline V gene, CDR1 is MDHEN and CDR2 is SYDVKM. CDR3 nucleotide sequence: TGTGCCAGCAGTTTGGGACAGGGGGCTAGGAGCCAGCCCCAGCATTTT. Encoded protein: CASSLGQGARSQPQHF.

The DNA of the CDR3 is TGTGCCAGCAGCCTTCCCCTAGCCAAAAACATTCAGTACTTC. It codes for CASSLPLAKNIQYF. This chain connects TRBV28 to TRBJ2-4; D unresolved. V dropped 6 bases and J dropped 0 bases, with 9 bases sitting between them. The CDR3 spans 14 residues. Germline V gives CDR1 MDHEN, CDR2 SYDVKM.

The V gene is TRBV7-8, the J gene TRBJ1-5, with a weak D call TRBD1 (6 bases). The germline gives CDR1 SGHVS, CDR2 FQNEAQ. The CDR3 is 18 amino acids. The V end lost 4 bases, the J end lost 0 bases, and 19 bases lay between the germline ends. In DNA form, the CDR3 reads TGTGCCAGCAGCTCTCCGTTGGGGGGGGGCAATAGCAATCAGCCCCAGCATTTT. Residues: CASSSPLGGGNSNQPQHF.

The rearrangement links TRBV4-1 to TRBJ2-1, with 9 bases fitting TRBD2. The germline CDR1 and CDR2 sequences are MGHRA and YSYEKL. The CDR3 length is 16 residues. The junction had 6 bases not matched to a gene; V was cut back by 0 bases and J by 6 bases. CDR3 DNA sequence: TGCGCCAGCAGCCAAGAAGGCGGGAGGGCCGTCAATGAGCAGTTCTTC. Translation: CASSQEGGRAVNEQFF.

The chain uses TRBV6-5 and TRBJ1-4; D perhaps matches TRBD1 (6 bases). CDR1 and CDR2 from the germline V gene are MNHEY and SVGAGI. This CDR3 is built from 15 residues. V lost 1 base and J 7 bases, leaving 13 bases between the germline ends. The CDR3 DNA follows: TGTGCCAGCAGTTACTATCGGGAAGGGGGTGAAAAACTGTTTTTT. Residues: CASSYYREGGEKLFF.

The gene calls are TRBV5-6 and TRBJ1-2; D is unclear. This CDR3 is built from 11 residues. The germline gives CDR1 SGHDT, CDR2 YYEEEE. Trimming removed 2 bases from V and 8 bases from J, with 7 bases in between. The CDR3 reads CASSFSKGYTF. Written as DNA, the CDR3 is TGTGCCAGCAGCTTTAGTAAAGGCTACACCTTC.

This rearrangement joins TRBV28 to TRBJ1-2; TRBD1 aligns across 9 bases. Losses at the gene ends were 6 bases for V and 4 bases for J; bases not matched to a gene: 6. The CDR3 is 14 residues long. CDR1 is MDHEN, CDR2 SYDVKM, per germline. The chain's CDR3 is CASRPGDRAYGYTF. CDR3 DNA sequence: TGTGCCAGCAGGCCCGGGGACAGGGCCTATGGCTACACCTTC.

The V call is TRBV7-2, the J call TRBJ2-2, with D possibly being TRBD1 (6 bases). Germline loops: CDR1 SGHTA, CDR2 FQGNSA. This CDR3 region has 15 residues. Between the trimmed V and J ends, which lost 10 bases and 2 bases, there was a span of 17 bases. The CDR3 DNA reads TGTGCCAACCCAATGACAGGAGTTAACACCGGGGAGCTGTTTTTT. As protein: CANPMTGVNTGELFF.

This chain joins TRBV12-2 and TRBJ2-5; the table's D call, TRBD2, has no DNA check behind it. TRBV12-2 constitutes a pseudogene. The CDR3 is made up of 19 amino acids. CDR3 sequence: CASRLAWAETSRSQETQYF. The CDR3 region has the DNA TGTGCAAGTCGCTTAGCGTGGGCCGAGACTAGCCGATCACAAGAGACCCAGTACTTC.

The V gene is TRBV7-6, the J gene TRBJ2-3; unclear D gene. CDR3 length: 16 amino acids. Germline assignment: CDR1 SGHVS and CDR2 FNYEAQ. Deletions cut 4 bases from V and 1 base from J, with 15 bases between. CDR3 nucleotide sequence: TGTGCCAGCAGCTCCCCGGCAGGCCAGCGCACAGATACGCAGTATTTT. Protein product: CASSSPAGQRTDTQYF.

The V gene is TRBV6-5, the J gene TRBJ2-5; 8 bases match TRBD2. The CDR3 has 15 residues. Germline V gene data show CDR1 as MNHEY and CDR2 as SVGAGI. V was clipped by 2 bases and J by 0 bases; unmatched bases: 2. CDR3 in DNA: TGTGCCAGCAGTTACGCGGGGGGTTACCAAGAGACCCAGTACTTC. This sequence encodes CASSYAGGYQETQYF.

The chain links TRBV5-1 to TRBJ1-4, with D hard to call. This CDR3 contains 14 residues. With 4 bases removed from V and 5 bases from J, the gap between germline ends came to 12 bases. CDR1 and CDR2 (germline): SGHRS, YFSETQ. CDR3 nucleotides: TGCGCCAGCAGCAAGGGAGATAGAAATGAAAAACTGTTTTTT. This gives the protein CASSKGDRNEKLFF.

This chain connects TRBV5-1 to TRBJ2-7; perhaps TRBD1 as D (5 bases). Germline CDR1 is SGHRS and CDR2 is YFSETQ. This CDR3 has 14 amino acids. The ends were cut back, 6 bases at V and 0 bases at J, with 13 bases in the middle. The CDR3 bases are TGCGCCAGCACCCTAGACAGTAGCTCCTACGAGCAGTACTTC. Amino acid sequence: CASTLDSSSYEQYF.

This rearrangement joins TRBV6-1 to TRBJ2-1; no reliable D call. Germline V gene lookup returns CDR1 MNHNS and CDR2 SASEGT. The CDR3 runs 13 residues. Trimming took 2 bases from V and 9 from J, leaving 11 bases between them. CDR3 loop: CASSEKEKGEQFF. The CDR3 bases are TGTGCCAGCAGTGAAAAGGAGAAAGGTGAGCAGTTCTTC.

The chain joins TRBV6-1 to TRBJ1-2; D not resolved. V was pared by 1 base and J by 5 bases, with 8 bases between. There are 13 residues in the CDR3. Germline CDR1 is MNHNS and CDR2 is SASEGT. CDR3 in amino acids: CASSEVPGYGYTF. The CDR3 bases are TGTGCCAGCAGTGAAGTTCCAGGATATGGCTACACCTTC.

CDR3 sequence: CASSTPGQGTYEQYF. The CDR3 nucleotides are TGTGCCAGTAGTACACCGGGACAGGGGACGTACGAGCAGTACTTC. The chain couples TRBV19 to TRBJ2-7; 10 nucleotides agree with TRBD1. Trimming cost V 4 bases and J 4 bases; bases outside gene matches: 7. The CDR3 contains 15 residues. Germline lookup yields CDR1 LNHDA and CDR2 SQIVND (reference sequence).

The chain uses TRBV7-9 and TRBJ2-7; 8 nucleotides line up with TRBD1. V was pared by 1 base and J by 0 bases, with 2 bases of the junction left unmatched. From germline, CDR1 is SEHNR and CDR2 FQNEAQ (reference sequence). CDR3 length: 15 amino acids. CDR3: CASSLGGQASYEQYF. DNA for the CDR3: TGTGCCAGCAGCTTAGGGGGACAGGCCTCCTACGAGCAGTACTTC.